The entry below describes one TCR beta chain. The data were produced by immunoSEQ multiplex PCR, yet TCRdb's version contains in-frame clones alone and is incomplete. In the table there are approximately 220,000 clones, 81% of which are singletons. This record belongs to a study of blood T cell repertoires in COVID-19. Study summary: The samples span acute and convalescent COVID-19 from the United States, Italy and Spain. PBMCs, B-cell-depleted T cells, or T cells were the source of the cDNA or gDNA that made up the material.

The germline V and J ends were trimmed by 4 bases and 0 bases, with 10 bases remaining between them. The CDR3 covers 14 residues. Per the germline V gene, CDR1 is SGHRS and CDR2 is YFSETQ. This sequence joins TRBV5-1 and TRBJ1-1; no firm D call. Source material: peripheral blood. The receptor was isolated from an elderly woman with acute or convalescent COVID-19. The CDR3, as DNA: TGCGCCAGCAGCCGGGATGGGGTGAACACTGAAGCTTTCTTT. Its protein is CASSRDGVNTEAFF.